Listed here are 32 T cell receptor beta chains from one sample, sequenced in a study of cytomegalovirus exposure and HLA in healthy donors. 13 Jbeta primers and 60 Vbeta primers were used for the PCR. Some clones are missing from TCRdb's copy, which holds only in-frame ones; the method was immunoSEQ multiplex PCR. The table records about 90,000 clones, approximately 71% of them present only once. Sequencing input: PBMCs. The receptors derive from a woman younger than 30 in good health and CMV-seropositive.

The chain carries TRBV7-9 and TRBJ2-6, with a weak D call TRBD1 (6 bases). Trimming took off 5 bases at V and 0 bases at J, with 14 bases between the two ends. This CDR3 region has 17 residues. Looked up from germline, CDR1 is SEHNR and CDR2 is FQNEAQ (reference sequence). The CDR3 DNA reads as TGTGCCAGCAGCCTTAGGACAGCCTTCTCTGGGGCCAACGTCCTGACTTTC. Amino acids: CASSLRTAFSGANVLTF.

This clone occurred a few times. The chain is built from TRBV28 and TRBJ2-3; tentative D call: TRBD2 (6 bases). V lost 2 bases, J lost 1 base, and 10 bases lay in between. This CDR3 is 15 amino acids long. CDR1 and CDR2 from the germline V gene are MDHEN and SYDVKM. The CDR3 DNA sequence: TGTGCCAGCAGTTTAGGGGGGTCGGGCACAGATACGCAGTATTTT. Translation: CASSLGGSGTDTQYF.

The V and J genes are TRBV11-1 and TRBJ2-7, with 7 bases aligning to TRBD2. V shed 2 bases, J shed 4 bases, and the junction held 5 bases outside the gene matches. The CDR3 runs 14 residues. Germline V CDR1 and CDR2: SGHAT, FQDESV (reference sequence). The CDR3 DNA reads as TGTGCCAGCAGCTTATATAGCGGGTTGTACGAGCAGTACTTC. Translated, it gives CASSLYSGLYEQYF.

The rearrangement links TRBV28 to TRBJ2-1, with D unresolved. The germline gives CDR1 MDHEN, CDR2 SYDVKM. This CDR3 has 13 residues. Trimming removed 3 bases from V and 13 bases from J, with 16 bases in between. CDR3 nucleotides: TGTGCCAGCAGTTTCCCTCAGATTGATGCTCAGTTCTTC. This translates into CASSFPQIDAQFF.

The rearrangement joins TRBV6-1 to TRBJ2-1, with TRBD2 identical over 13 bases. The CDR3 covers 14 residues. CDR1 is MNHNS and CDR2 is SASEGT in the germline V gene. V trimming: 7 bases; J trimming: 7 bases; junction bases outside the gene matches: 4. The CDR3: CASTLLAGGNEQFF. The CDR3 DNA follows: TGTGCCAGCACCCTACTAGCGGGGGGGAATGAGCAGTTCTTC.

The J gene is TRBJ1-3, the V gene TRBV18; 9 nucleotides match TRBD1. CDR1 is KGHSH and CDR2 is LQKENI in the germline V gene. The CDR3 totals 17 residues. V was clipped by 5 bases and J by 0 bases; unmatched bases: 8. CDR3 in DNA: TGTGCCAGCTCAATTACCGGACAGGGGAGCTCTGGAAACACCATATATTTT. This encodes CASSITGQGSSGNTIYF.

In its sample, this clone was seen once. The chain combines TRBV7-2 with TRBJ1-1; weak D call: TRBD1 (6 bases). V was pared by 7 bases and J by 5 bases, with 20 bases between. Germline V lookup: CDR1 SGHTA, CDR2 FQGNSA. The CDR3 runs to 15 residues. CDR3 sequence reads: CASISPGGQETEAFF. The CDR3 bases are TGTGCCAGCATCTCCCCCGGGGGGCAGGAGACTGAAGCTTTCTTT.

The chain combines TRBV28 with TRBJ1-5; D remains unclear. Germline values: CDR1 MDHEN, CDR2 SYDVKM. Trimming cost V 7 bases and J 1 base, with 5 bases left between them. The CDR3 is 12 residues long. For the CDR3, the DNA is TGTGCCAGCATGGCAAGCAATCAGCCCCAGCATTTT. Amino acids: CASMASNQPQHF.

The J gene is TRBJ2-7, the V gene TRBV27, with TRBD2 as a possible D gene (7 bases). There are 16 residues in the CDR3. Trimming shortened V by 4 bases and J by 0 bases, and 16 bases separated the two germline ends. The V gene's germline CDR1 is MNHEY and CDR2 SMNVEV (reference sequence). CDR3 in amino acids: CASSSVGGGSSYEQYF. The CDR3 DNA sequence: TGTGCCAGCAGTTCCGTAGGGGGGGGGAGCTCCTACGAGCAGTACTTC.

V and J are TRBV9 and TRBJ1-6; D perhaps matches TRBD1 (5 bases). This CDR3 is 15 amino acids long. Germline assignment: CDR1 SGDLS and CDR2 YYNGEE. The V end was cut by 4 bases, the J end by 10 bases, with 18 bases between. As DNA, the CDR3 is TGTGCCAGCAGCCTCATGGGGGAGGTTGGATCACCCCTCCACTTT. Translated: CASSLMGEVGSPLHF.

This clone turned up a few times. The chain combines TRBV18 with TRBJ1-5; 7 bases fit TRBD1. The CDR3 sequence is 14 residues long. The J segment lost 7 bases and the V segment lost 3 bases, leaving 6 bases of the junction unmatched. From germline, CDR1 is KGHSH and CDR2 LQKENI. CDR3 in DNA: TGTGCCAGCTCACCGACAGGGATGAGCCAGCCCCAGCATTTT. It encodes CASSPTGMSQPQHF.

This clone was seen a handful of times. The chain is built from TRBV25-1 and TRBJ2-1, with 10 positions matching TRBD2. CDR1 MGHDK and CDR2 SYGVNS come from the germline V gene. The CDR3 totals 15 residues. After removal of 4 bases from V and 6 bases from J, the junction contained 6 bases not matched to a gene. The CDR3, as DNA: TGTGCCAGCAGTGGAAAACTAGCGGGACTCAATGAGCAGTTCTTC. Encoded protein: CASSGKLAGLNEQFF. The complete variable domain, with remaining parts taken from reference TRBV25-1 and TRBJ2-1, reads EADIYQTPRYLVIGTGKKITLECSQTMGHDKMYWYQQDPGMELHLIHYSYGVNSTEKGDLSSESTVSRIRTEHFPLTLESARPSHTSQYLCASSGKLAGLNEQFFGPGTRLTVL.

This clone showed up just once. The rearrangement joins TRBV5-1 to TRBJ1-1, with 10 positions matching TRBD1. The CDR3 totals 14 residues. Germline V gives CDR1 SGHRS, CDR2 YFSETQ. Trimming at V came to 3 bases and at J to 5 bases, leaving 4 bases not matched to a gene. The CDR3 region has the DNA TGCGCCAGCAGCTCGGACAGGGGGAATACTGAAGCTTTCTTT. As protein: CASSSDRGNTEAFF.

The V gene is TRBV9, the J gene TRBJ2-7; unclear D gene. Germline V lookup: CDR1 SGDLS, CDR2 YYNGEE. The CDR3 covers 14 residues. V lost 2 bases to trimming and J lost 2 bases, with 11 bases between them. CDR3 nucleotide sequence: TGTGCCAGCAGCGTGAGCAGGAAGCCCTACGAGCAGTACTTC. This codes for CASSVSRKPYEQYF. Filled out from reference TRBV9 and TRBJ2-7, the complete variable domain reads DSGVTQTPKHLITATGQRVTLRCSPRSGDLSVYWYQQSLDQGLQFLIQYYNGEERAKGNILERFSAQQFPDLHSELNLSSLELGDSALYFCASSVSRKPYEQYFGPGTRLTVT.

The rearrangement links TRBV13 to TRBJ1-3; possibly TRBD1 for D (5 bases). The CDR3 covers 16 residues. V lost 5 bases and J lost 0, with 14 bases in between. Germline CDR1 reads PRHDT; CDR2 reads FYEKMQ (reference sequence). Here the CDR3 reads CASSPRGLFSGNTIYF. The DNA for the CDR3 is TGTGCCAGCAGCCCCCGGGGACTCTTCTCTGGAAACACCATATATTTT.

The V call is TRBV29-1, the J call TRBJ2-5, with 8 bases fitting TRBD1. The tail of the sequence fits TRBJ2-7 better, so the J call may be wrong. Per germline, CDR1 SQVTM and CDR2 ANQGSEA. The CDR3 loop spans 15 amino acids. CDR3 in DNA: TGCAGCGTTAGGGTCGGAGGGACAGGCGCCCACGAGCAGTACTTC. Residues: CSVRVGGTGAHEQYF.

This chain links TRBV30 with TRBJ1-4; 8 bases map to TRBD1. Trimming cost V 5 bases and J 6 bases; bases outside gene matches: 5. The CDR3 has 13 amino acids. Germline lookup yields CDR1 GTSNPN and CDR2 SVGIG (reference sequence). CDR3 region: CAWDLTGDEKLFF. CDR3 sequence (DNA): TGTGCCTGGGACTTGACAGGGGATGAAAAACTGTTTTTT.

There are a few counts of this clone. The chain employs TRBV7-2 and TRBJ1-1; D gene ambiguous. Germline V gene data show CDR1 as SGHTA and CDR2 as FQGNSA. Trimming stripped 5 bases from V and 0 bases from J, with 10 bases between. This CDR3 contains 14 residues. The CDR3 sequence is CASSEGSLNTEAFF. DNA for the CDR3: TGTGCCAGCAGCGAGGGTAGTCTGAACACTGAAGCTTTCTTT.

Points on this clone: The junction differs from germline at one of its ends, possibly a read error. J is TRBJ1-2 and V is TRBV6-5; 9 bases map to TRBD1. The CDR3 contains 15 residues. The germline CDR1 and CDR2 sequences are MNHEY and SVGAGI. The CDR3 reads CASSDSNTGGGGYTF. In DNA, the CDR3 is TGTGCCAGCAGTGACTCTAATACAGGGGGCGGTGGCTACACCTTC.

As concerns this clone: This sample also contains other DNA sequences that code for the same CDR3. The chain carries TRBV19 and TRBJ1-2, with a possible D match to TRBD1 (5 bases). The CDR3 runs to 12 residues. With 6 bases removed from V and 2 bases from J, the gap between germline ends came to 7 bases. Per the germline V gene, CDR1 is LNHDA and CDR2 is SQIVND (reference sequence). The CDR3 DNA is TGTGCCAGTAGCAGGGTAAACTATGGCTACACCTTC. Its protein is CASSRVNYGYTF.

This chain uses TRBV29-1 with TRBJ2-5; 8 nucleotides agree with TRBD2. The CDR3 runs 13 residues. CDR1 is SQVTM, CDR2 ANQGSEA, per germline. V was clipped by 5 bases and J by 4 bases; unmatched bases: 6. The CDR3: CSVFGGVGETQYF. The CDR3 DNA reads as TGCAGCGTTTTCGGGGGGGTGGGAGAGACCCAGTACTTC.

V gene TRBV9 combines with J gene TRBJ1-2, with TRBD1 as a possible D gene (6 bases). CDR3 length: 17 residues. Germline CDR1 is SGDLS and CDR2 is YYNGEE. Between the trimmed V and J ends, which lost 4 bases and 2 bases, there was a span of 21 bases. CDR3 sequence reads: CASSPSDRKQTNYGYTF. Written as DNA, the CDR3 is TGTGCCAGCAGCCCCTCGGACAGAAAGCAAACGAACTATGGCTACACCTTC.

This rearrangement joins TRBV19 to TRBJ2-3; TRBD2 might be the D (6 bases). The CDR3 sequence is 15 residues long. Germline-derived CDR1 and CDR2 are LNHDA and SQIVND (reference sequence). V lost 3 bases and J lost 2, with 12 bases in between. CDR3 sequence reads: CASSMIGTHTDTQYF. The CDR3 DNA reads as TGTGCCAGTAGTATGATTGGGACTCACACAGATACGCAGTATTTT.

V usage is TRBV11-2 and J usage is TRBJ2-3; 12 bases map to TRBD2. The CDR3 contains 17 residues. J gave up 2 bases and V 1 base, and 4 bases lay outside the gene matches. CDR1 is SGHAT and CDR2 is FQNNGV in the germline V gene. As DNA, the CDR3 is TGTGCCAGCAGCTTAGGCCGGACTAGCGGGGCCACAGATACGCAGTATTTT. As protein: CASSLGRTSGATDTQYF.

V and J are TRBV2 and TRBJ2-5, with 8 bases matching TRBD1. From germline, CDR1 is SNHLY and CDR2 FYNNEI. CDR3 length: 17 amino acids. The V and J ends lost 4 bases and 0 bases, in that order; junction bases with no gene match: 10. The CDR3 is CASSGDRRLYYQETQYF. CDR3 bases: TGTGCCAGCAGTGGGGACAGGAGACTTTATTACCAAGAGACCCAGTACTTC.

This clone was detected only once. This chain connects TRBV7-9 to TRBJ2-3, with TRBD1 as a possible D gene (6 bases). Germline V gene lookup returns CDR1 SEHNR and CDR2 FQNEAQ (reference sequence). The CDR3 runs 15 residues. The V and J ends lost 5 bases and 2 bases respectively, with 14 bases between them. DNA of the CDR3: TGTGCCAGCAGCACGACGAGGGGGAACACAGATACGCAGTATTTT. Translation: CASSTTRGNTDTQYF.

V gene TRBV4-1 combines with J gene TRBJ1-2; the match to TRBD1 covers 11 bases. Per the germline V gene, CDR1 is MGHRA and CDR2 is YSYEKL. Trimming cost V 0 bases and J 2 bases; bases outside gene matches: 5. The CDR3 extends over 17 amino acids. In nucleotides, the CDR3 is TGCGCCAGCAGCCAAGATGGACAGGGGGCGCAGAACTATGGCTACACCTTC. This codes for CASSQDGQGAQNYGYTF.

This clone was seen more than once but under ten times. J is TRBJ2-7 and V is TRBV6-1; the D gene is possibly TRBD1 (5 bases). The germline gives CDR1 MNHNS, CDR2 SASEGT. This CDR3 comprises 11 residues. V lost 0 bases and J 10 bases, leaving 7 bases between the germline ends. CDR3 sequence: CASSEAQGQYF. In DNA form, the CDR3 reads TGTGCCAGCAGTGAAGCTCAGGGTCAGTACTTC.

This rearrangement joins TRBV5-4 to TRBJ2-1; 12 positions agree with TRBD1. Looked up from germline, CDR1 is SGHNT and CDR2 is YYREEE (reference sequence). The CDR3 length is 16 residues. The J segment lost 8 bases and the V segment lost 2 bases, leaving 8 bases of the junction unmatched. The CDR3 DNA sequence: TGTGCCAGCAGCTTACCCGGGACAGGGGGCAGGGATGAGCAGTTCTTC. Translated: CASSLPGTGGRDEQFF. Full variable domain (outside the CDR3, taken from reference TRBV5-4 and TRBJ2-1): ETGVTQSPTHLIKTRGQQVTLRCSSQSGHNTVSWYQQALGQGPQFIFQYYREEENGRGNFPPRFSGLQFPNYSSELNVNALELDDSALYLCASSLPGTGGRDEQFFGPGTRLTVL.

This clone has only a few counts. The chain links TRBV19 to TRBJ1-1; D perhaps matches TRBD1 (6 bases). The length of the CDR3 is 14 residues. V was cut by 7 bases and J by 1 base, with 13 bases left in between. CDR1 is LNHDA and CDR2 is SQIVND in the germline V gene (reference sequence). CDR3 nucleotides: TGTGCCAGTAACCGGCAGGGGCGGAACACTGAAGCTTTCTTT. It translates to CASNRQGRNTEAFF. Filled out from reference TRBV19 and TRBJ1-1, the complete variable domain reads DGGITQSPKYLFRKEGQNVTLSCEQNLNHDAMYWYRQDPGQGLRLIYYSQIVNDFQKGDIAEGYSVSREKKESFPLTVTSAQKNPTAFYLCASNRQGRNTEAFFGQGTRLTVV.

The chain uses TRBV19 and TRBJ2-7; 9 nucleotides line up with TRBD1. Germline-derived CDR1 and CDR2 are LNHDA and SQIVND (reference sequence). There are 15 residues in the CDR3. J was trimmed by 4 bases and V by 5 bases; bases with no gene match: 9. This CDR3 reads CASSSLGQGRYEQYF. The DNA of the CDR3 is TGTGCCAGTAGTTCCCTGGGACAGGGACGATACGAGCAGTACTTC.

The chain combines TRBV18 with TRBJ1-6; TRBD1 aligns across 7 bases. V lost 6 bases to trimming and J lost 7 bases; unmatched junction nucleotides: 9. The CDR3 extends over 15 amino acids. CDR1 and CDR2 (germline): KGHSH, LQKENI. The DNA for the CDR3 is TGTGCCAGCTCGCGGGGACAGTCCTCCAATTCACCCCTCCACTTT. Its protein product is CASSRGQSSNSPLHF. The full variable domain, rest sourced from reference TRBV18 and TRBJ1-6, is NAGVMQNPRHLVRRRGQEARLRCSPMKGHSHVYWYRQLPEEGLKFMVYLQKENIIDESGMPKERFSAEFPKEGPSILRIQQVVRGDSAAYFCASSRGQSSNSPLHFGNGTRLTVT.